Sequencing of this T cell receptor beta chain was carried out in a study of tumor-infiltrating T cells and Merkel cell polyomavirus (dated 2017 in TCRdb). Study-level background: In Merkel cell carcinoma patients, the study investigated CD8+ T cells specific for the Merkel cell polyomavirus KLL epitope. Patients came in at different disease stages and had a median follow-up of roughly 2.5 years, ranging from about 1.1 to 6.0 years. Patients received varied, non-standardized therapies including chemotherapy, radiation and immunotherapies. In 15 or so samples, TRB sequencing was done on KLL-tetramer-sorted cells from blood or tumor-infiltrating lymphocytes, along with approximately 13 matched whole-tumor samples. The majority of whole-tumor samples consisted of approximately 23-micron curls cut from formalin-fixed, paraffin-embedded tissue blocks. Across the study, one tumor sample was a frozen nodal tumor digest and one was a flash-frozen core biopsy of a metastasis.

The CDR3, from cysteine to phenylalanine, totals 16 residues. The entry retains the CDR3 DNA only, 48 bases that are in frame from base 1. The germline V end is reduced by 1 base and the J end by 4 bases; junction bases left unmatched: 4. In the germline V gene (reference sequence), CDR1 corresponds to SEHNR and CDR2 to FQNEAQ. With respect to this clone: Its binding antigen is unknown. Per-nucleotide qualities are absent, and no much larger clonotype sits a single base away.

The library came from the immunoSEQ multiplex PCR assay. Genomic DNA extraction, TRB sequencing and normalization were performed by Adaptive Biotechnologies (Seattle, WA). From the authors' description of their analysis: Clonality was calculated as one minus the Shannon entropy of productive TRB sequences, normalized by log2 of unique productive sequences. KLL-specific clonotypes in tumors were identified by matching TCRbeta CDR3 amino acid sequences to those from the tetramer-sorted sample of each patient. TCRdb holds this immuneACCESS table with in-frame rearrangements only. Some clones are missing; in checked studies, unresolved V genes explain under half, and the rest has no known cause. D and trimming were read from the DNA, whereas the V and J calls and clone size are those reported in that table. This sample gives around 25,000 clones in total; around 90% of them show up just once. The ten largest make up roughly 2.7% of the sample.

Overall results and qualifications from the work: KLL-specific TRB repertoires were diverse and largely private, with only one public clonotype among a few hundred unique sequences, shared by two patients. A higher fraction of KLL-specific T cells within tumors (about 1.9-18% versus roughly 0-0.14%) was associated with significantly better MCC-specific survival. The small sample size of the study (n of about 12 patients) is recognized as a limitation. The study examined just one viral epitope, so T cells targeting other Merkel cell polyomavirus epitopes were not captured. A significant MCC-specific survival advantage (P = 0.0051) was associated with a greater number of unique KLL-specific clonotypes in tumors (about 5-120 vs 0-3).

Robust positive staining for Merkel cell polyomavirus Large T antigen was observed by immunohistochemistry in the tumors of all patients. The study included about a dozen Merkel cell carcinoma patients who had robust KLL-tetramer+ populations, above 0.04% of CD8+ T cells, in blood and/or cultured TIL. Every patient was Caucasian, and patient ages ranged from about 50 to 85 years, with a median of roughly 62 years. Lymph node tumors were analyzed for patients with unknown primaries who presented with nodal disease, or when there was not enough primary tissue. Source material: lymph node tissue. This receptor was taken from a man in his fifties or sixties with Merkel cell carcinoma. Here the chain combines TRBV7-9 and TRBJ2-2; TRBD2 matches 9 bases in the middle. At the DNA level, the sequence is TGTGCCAGCAGCTTAGGTAGCGGGAGTCTCACCGGGGAGCTGTTTTTT. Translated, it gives CASSLGSGSLTGELFF.